The 32 T cell receptor beta chains in this list originate from one sample, sequenced in a study of blood T cells in healthy people across ages. The authors ran a second PCR of 7 to 11 cycles using a sample-barcoded 5' primer and a J-beta primer mix. TCRdb called the 5' RACE reads again in MiXCR, with one record for every CDR3 protein. The data show 950,000 to 1,200,000 distinct CDR3 sequences, 30% to 40% seen once. Input material: blood. These receptors came from a man aged 18 to 35 in good health.

The chain recombines TRBV6-2 or TRBV6-3 with TRBJ2-1, with a weak D call TRBD1 (5 bases). Germline-derived CDR1 and CDR2 are MNHEY and SVGEGT. The CDR3 is made up of 13 amino acids. The V end lost 7 bases, the J end lost 8 bases, and 15 bases lay between the germline ends. The CDR3 DNA follows: TGTGCCAGCACCGCCTCGTCCAGGGATGAGCAGTTCTTC. It encodes CASTASSRDEQFF.

V is TRBV7-8 and J is TRBJ2-3; D is uncertain. Looked up from germline, CDR1 is SGHVS and CDR2 is FQNEAQ. The germline V and J ends were trimmed by 2 bases and 1 base, with 10 bases remaining between them. The CDR3 totals 15 residues. The CDR3 region has the DNA TGTGCCAGCAGCTTATACCGGAGCGGCACAGATACGCAGTATTTT. Translated: CASSLYRSGTDTQYF.

This rearrangement joins TRBV4-3 to TRBJ1-2; D uncertain. In germline, CDR1 is LGHNA, CDR2 YSLEER. The V end was cut by 3 bases, the J end by 6 bases, with 11 bases between. This CDR3 contains 13 residues. The CDR3 nucleotides read TGCGCCAGCAGCCAGGATTTTTACGATGGCTACACCTTC. It encodes CASSQDFYDGYTF.

There are a few counts of this clonotype. The rearrangement links TRBV29-1 to TRBJ1-2, with TRBD1 as a possible D gene (6 bases). The germline V gene has CDR1 SQVTM and CDR2 ANQGSEA. The CDR3 runs to 13 residues. V lost 6 bases to trimming and J lost 2 bases, with 13 bases between them. The CDR3 loop reads CSVTDRLNYGYTF. CDR3 bases: TGCAGCGTCACCGACAGGTTGAACTATGGCTACACCTTC.

In regard to this clonotype: This may stem from a read error, because a much larger clone lies one nucleotide away. Here the CDR3 reads CASSRNGSNQPQHF. In DNA form, the CDR3 reads TGCGCCAGCAGCCGTAATGGGTCCAATCAGCCCCAGCATTTT. The chain uses TRBV4-1 and TRBJ1-5; the D is unclear. The germline gives CDR1 MGHRA, CDR2 YSYEKL. The CDR3 length is 14 residues. Trimming took 4 bases from V and 3 from J, leaving 10 bases between them.

The chain carries TRBV7-3 and TRBJ2-3; the D gene is possibly TRBD2 (5 bases). Trimming removed 8 bases from V and 2 bases from J, with 14 bases in between. CDR1 SGHTA and CDR2 FQGTGA come from the germline V gene. CDR3 length: 14 amino acids. The CDR3 DNA sequence: TGTGCCAGCTTCTCCCAGCGGATCACAGATACGCAGTATTTT. Protein product: CASFSQRITDTQYF.

This clonotype was detected only a few times. The chain joins TRBV7-2 to TRBJ1-5, with D unclear. The V and J ends lost 2 bases and 1 base respectively, with 3 bases between them. CDR1 is SGHTA and CDR2 is FQGNSA in the germline V gene. This CDR3 has 13 residues. The CDR3 is CASSLWSNQPQHF. The CDR3 nucleotides are TGTGCCAGCAGCTTATGGAGCAATCAGCCCCAGCATTTT.

The V gene is TRBV12-3 or TRBV12-4, the J gene TRBJ1-1; possible D gene TRBD1, 5 bases. V lost 7 bases and J lost 1, with 19 bases in between. The CDR3 has 16 residues. The CDR3 sequence is CASTAGSGRENTEAFF. DNA of the CDR3: TGTGCCAGCACCGCCGGGTCAGGGAGAGAGAACACTGAAGCTTTCTTT.

This clonotype was recorded many times. A much larger clone is a single base away; this may be a read error. The V gene is TRBV7-9, the J gene TRBJ2-7; TRBD2 might be the D (6 bases). CDR3 length equals 14 residues. V lost 5 bases and J 3 bases, leaving 14 bases between the germline ends. Germline V gives CDR1 SEHNR, CDR2 FQNEAQ (reference sequence). The CDR3 reads CASSVSAGFYEQYF. CDR3 bases: TGTGCCAGCAGCGTAAGTGCGGGATTCTACGAGCAGTACTTC.

The gene calls are TRBV10-3 and TRBJ1-1, with 7 bases that match TRBD1. With V trimmed by 4 bases and J by 7 bases, 3 bases remained unmatched. The CDR3 is 12 amino acids. The V gene's germline CDR1 is ENHRY and CDR2 SYGVKD. The CDR3 coding sequence is TGTGCCATCAGTGCCCGACAGGGTGAAGCTTTCTTT. Encoded protein: CAISARQGEAFF.

This clonotype was seen ten or more times. The V gene is TRBV20-1, the J gene TRBJ2-1, with TRBD2 matching over 7 bases. The CDR3 extends over 15 amino acids. V lost 5 bases, J lost 7 bases, and 14 bases stayed unmatched. Germline loops: CDR1 DFQATT, CDR2 SNEGSKA (reference sequence). CDR3 region: CSASSGAIYGNEQFF. The CDR3, as DNA: TGCAGTGCTTCCAGCGGGGCCATTTACGGAAATGAGCAGTTCTTC.

This chain links TRBV3-1 with TRBJ1-3, with D perhaps TRBD1 (5 bases). Germline CDR1 LGHDT, CDR2 YNNKEL (reference sequence). Trimming took off 3 bases at V and 7 bases at J, with 19 bases between the two ends. This CDR3 has 16 amino acids. The CDR3 protein is CASSHPRTGRGNTIYF. As DNA, the CDR3 is TGTGCCAGCAGCCATCCTCGGACGGGACGTGGGAACACCATATATTTT.

The chain carries TRBV6-6 and TRBJ1-4; D is perhaps TRBD1 (5 bases). In germline, CDR1 is MNHNY, CDR2 SVGAGI (reference sequence). Trimming pared 2 bases from V and 4 bases from J, leaving 8 bases between. The CDR3 extends over 14 amino acids. CDR3 residues: CASSYRDGNEKLFF. The CDR3 DNA follows: TGTGCCAGCAGTTACAGGGACGGTAATGAAAAACTGTTTTTT.

V usage is TRBV6-2 or TRBV6-3 and J usage is TRBJ2-1; no definite D call. V lost 5 bases and J 2 bases, leaving 16 bases between the germline ends. Germline V lookup: CDR1 MNHEY, CDR2 SVGEGT. The CDR3 sequence is 16 residues long. The CDR3, as DNA: TGTGCCAGCAGTAATATAGCAGGCTACACCTACAATGAGCAGTTCTTC. This codes for CASSNIAGYTYNEQFF.

The rearrangement joins TRBV28 to TRBJ2-2; D is uncertain. Germline values: CDR1 MDHEN, CDR2 SYDVKM. Deletions cut 2 bases from V and 3 bases from J, with 16 bases between. This CDR3 is 17 amino acids long. In DNA form, the CDR3 reads TGTGCCAGCAGTTTAAAAATGGGATCTTCCTACACCGGGGAGCTGTTTTTT. Its translation: CASSLKMGSSYTGELFF.

At least ten counts were recorded for this clonotype. The chain carries TRBV29-1 and TRBJ1-2, with no clear D. The ends were cut back, 7 bases at V and 4 bases at J, with 13 bases in the middle. From germline, CDR1 is SQVTM and CDR2 ANQGSEA. There are 12 residues in the CDR3. This CDR3 is CSGREKGYGYTF. Here the CDR3 DNA reads TGCAGCGGTCGAGAGAAGGGCTATGGCTACACCTTC. Supplemented by reference TRBV29-1 and TRBJ1-2, the full variable domain reads SAVISQKPSRDICQRGTSLTIQCQVDSQVTMMFWYRQQPGQSLTLIATANQGSEATYESGFVIDKFPISRPNLTFSTLTVSNMSPEDSSIYLCSGREKGYGYTFGSGTRLTVV.

The gene calls are TRBV5-1 and TRBJ2-5; 13 bases fit TRBD2. This CDR3 spans 15 amino acids. V lost 5 bases, J lost 4 bases, and 5 bases stayed unmatched. The germline V gene has CDR1 SGHRS and CDR2 YFSETQ. The CDR3 DNA reads as TGCGCCAGCAGTTCACTAGCGGGGGGGCCAGAGACCCAGTACTTC. This gives the protein CASSSLAGGPETQYF. The full variable domain, in which reference TRBV5-1 and TRBJ2-5 provide the parts outside the CDR3, is KAGVTQTPRYLIKTRGQQVTLSCSPISGHRSVSWYQQTPGQGLQFLFEYFSETQRNKGNFPGRFSGRQFSNSRSEMNVSTLELGDSALYLCASSSLAGGPETQYFGPGTRLLVL.

The chain recombines TRBV15 with TRBJ2-3, with D possibly being TRBD1 (5 bases). This CDR3 has 15 amino acids. V dropped 0 bases and J dropped 2 bases, with 9 bases sitting between them. Germline CDR1 is LNHNV and CDR2 is YYDKDF (reference sequence). The CDR3 region has the DNA TGTGCCACCAGCAGAGACCAGGGAACCACAGATACGCAGTATTTT. Protein product: CATSRDQGTTDTQYF.

This clonotype has just one count. The rearrangement joins TRBV7-6 to TRBJ1-3; TRBD1 is a possible D gene (5 bases). CDR3 length equals 17 residues. The V gene's germline CDR1 is SGHVS and CDR2 FNYEAQ. Trimming stripped 3 bases from V and 0 bases from J, with 15 bases between. The CDR3 coding sequence is TGTGCCAGCAGCTTTAATGCCCACAGGAGCTCTGGAAACACCATATATTTT. Translation gives CASSFNAHRSSGNTIYF.

The rearrangement uses TRBV20-1 and TRBJ2-2; no clear D gene. Trimming stripped 0 bases from V and 4 bases from J, with 15 bases between. The CDR3 extends over 16 amino acids. Germline V gene data show CDR1 as DFQATT and CDR2 as SNEGSKA (reference sequence). In DNA, the CDR3 is TGCAGTGCTAGAGACGTCCAGCTCTCGGGCACCGGGGAGCTGTTTTTT. Residues: CSARDVQLSGTGELFF.

The table lists this clonotype with a few counts. CDR3 DNA: TGCAGTGCAAAGAGGGGGGAAGATGGCACAGATACGCAGTATTTT. Protein: CSAKRGEDGTDTQYF. The chain is built from TRBV20-1 and TRBJ2-3; D is possibly TRBD1 or TRBD2 (6 bases each). The length of the CDR3 is 15 residues. The germline V gene has CDR1 DFQATT and CDR2 SNEGSKA (reference sequence). V dropped 6 bases and J dropped 1 base, with 17 bases sitting between them.

The chain employs TRBV5-1 and TRBJ2-3; 7 bases fit TRBD1. Germline values: CDR1 SGHRS, CDR2 YFSETQ. J was trimmed by 5 bases and V by 3 bases; bases with no gene match: 15. This CDR3 has 17 residues. The CDR3 loop is CASSWQTARTGVDTQYF. The CDR3 DNA reads as TGCGCCAGCAGCTGGCAGACTGCGCGGACAGGTGTAGATACGCAGTATTTT.

The J gene is TRBJ2-4, the V gene TRBV6-2 or TRBV6-3, with 7 bases lining up with TRBD2. Germline CDR1 reads MNHEY; CDR2 reads SVGEGT. V was clipped by 4 bases and J by 0 bases; unmatched bases: 12. CDR3 size: 18 residues. CDR3 in amino acids: CASSLRGGQYIAKNIQYF. The CDR3, as DNA: TGTGCCAGCAGTTTGAGGGGAGGGCAGTATATAGCCAAAAACATTCAGTACTTC.

This clonotype was detected only a few times. CDR3 bases: TGTGCCAGCAGCCTGACAAAAATGAACACTGAAGCTTTCTTT. Its translation is CASSLTKMNTEAFF. This chain connects TRBV5-4 to TRBJ1-1; D gene ambiguous. The germline V and J ends were trimmed by 4 bases and 0 bases, with 10 bases remaining between them. Germline V lookup: CDR1 SGHNT, CDR2 YYREEE (reference sequence). The CDR3 has 14 amino acids.

The chain has TRBV9 and TRBJ2-1; 9 bases are a match to TRBD2. From germline, CDR1 is SGDLS and CDR2 YYNGEE. This CDR3 region has 16 residues. After removal of 0 bases from V and 3 bases from J, the junction contained 4 bases not matched to a gene. The CDR3 here is CASSVARLAVYNEQFF. In nucleotides, the CDR3 is TGTGCCAGCAGCGTAGCCAGACTAGCGGTCTACAATGAGCAGTTCTTC.

This chain links TRBV18 with TRBJ1-1; D call uncertain. Germline-derived CDR1 and CDR2 are KGHSH and LQKENI. The CDR3 has 13 amino acids. The V end lost 3 bases, the J end lost 2 bases, and 7 bases lay between the germline ends. CDR3 sequence (DNA): TGTGCCAGCTCACCCAACGGAAACACTGAAGCTTTCTTT. This sequence encodes CASSPNGNTEAFF.

This clonotype was seen more than once but under ten times. The rearrangement joins TRBV7-6 to TRBJ1-6; 7 positions match TRBD1. Germline CDR1 reads SGHVS; CDR2 reads FNYEAQ. V was clipped by 5 bases and J by 3 bases; unmatched bases: 4. The CDR3 consists of 15 residues. CDR3 bases: TGTGCCAGCAGCGAAAGGGGGCTCTATAATTCACCCCTCCACTTT. It specifies CASSERGLYNSPLHF.

The rearrangement uses TRBV7-2 and TRBJ1-5; no reliable D call. CDR1 is SGHTA, CDR2 FQGNSA, per germline. The CDR3 is 16 residues long. V gave up 2 bases and J gave up 3 bases, with 14 bases separating them. The CDR3 here is CASSLWSDYANQPQHF. CDR3 nucleotides: TGTGCCAGCAGCTTATGGTCAGACTATGCCAATCAGCCCCAGCATTTT. Based on the CDR3 plus reference TRBV7-2 and TRBJ1-5, the full variable domain is GAGVSQSPSNKVTEKGKDVELRCDPISGHTALYWYRQSLGQGLEFLIYFQGNSAPDKSGLPSDRFSAERTGGSVSTLTIQRTQQEDSAVYLCASSLWSDYANQPQHFGDGTRLSIL.

The rearrangement uses TRBV27 and TRBJ1-1; TRBD1 matches 7 bases. V was pared by 5 bases and J by 8 bases, with 11 bases of the junction left unmatched. Germline V gene sequence: CDR1 MNHEY, CDR2 SMNVEV (reference sequence). The CDR3 consists of 14 residues. CDR3 in amino acids: CASSKGGRVSEAFF. CDR3 nucleotides: TGTGCCAGCAGTAAAGGGGGCAGAGTTTCAGAAGCTTTCTTT.

J is TRBJ2-2 and V is TRBV10-3; perhaps TRBD1 as D (6 bases). The CDR3 is 13 amino acids. The germline CDR1 and CDR2 sequences are ENHRY and SYGVKD. The V end lost 9 bases, the J end lost 0 bases, and 8 bases lay between the germline ends. The CDR3 DNA reads as TGTGCCATGCGGACAGCGAACACCGGGGAGCTGTTTTTT. Amino acids: CAMRTANTGELFF.

This clonotype occurred a few times. The chain combines TRBV5-1 with TRBJ1-2; D may be TRBD1 (6 bases). Germline V CDR1 and CDR2: SGHRS, YFSETQ. V lost 6 bases to trimming and J lost 4 bases, with 13 bases between them. The CDR3 is made up of 13 amino acids. The CDR3 nucleotides read TGCGCCAGCACCCCAGGACAGAGCTATGGCTACACCTTC. It codes for CASTPGQSYGYTF. The variable domain in full, completed from reference TRBV5-1 and TRBJ1-2, reads KAGVTQTPRYLIKTRGQQVTLSCSPISGHRSVSWYQQTPGQGLQFLFEYFSETQRNKGNFPGRFSGRQFSNSRSEMNVSTLELGDSALYLCASTPGQSYGYTFGSGTRLTVV.

The genes are TRBV21-1 and TRBJ1-4; TRBD1 reflects the table's D call only, with no check against the DNA. TRBV21-1 is a recognized pseudogene. The CDR3 sequence is 16 residues long. CDR3 DNA sequence: TGTGCCAGCAGCCACAGGGTCGGGGTGGTTAATGAAAAACTGTTTTTT. This translates into CASSHRVGVVNEKLFF.